The subject of this entry is one T cell receptor beta chain. The data were obtained in a study of shared clonotypes between healthy human individuals. Assay used: immunoSEQ multiplex PCR; TCRdb lists only in-frame clones, some missing. The table records under 850,000 clones, 80% to 95% of them present only once. CD8 cells classed as naive were CD45RO-negative and positively selected for CCR7, excluding terminally differentiated effector memory CD45RA+ cells. Germline V gene lookup returns CDR1 LNHNV and CDR2 YYDKDF (reference sequence). V shed 0 bases and J shed 7 bases, with 11 bases lying between them. This CDR3 has 14 amino acids.

This chain uses TRBV15 with TRBJ2-3, with D maybe TRBD2 (5 bases). The sequenced sample consisted of naive CD8+ T cells sorted from blood. This receptor was identified in a man aged 25-45 years in good health. CDR3 in DNA: TGTGCCACCAGCAGAGATGATGGAGGACATACGCAGTATTTT. This codes for CATSRDDGGHTQYF.